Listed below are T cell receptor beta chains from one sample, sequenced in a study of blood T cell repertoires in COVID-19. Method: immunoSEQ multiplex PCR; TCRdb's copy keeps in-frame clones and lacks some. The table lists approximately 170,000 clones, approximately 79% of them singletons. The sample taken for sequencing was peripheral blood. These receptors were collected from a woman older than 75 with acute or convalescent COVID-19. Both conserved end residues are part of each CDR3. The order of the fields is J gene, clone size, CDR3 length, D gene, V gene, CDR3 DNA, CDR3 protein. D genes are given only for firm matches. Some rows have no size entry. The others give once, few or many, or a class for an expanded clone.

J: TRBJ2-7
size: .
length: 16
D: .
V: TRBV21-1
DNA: TGTGCCAGCAGCGCCCCATACAGGACACTCTCCTACGAGCAGTACTTC
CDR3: CASSAPYRTLSYEQYF

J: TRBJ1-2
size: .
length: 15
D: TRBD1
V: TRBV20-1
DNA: TGCAGTGCTAGTAGACAGGGGATGGAGAGCTATGGCTACACCTTC
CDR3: CSASRQGMESYGYTF

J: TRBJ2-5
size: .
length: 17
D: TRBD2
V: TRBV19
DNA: TGTGCCAGTAGTAGACGGACTAGCGGGGTGCACCAAGAGACCCAGTACTTC
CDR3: CASSRRTSGVHQETQYF

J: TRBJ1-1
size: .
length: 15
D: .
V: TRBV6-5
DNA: TGTGCCAGCAGTTACTCACGTTCTATGAACACTGAAGCTTTCTTT
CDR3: CASSYSRSMNTEAFF

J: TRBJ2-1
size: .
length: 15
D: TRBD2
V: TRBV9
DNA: TGTGCCAGCAGCTCTGCGGGGGGTCTCTTTTTTGAGCAGTTCTTC
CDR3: CASSSAGGLFFEQFF

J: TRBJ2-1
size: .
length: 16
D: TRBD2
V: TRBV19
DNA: TGTGCCAGTAGTATCGGACTAGCGGGAGGGCCGGTGGAGCAGTTCTTC
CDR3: CASSIGLAGGPVEQFF

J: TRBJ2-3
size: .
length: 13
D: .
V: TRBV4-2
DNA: TGTGCCAGCAGCCAAGAGGCGGGCGACACGCAGTATTTT
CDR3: CASSQEAGDTQYF

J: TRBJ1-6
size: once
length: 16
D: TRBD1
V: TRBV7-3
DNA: TGTGCCAGCAGTAGAACAGGGGGTGCTTATAATTCACCCCTCCACTTT
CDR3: CASSRTGGAYNSPLHF

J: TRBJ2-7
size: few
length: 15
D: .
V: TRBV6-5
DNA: TGTGCCAGCAGTCCGGGATCCCAGCCCACCGGCGAGCAGTACTTC
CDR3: CASSPGSQPTGEQYF

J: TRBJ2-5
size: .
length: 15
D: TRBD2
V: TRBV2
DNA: TGTGCCAGCAGTGGGACTAGCGGGAGGGGGGAGACCCAGTACTTC
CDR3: CASSGTSGRGETQYF

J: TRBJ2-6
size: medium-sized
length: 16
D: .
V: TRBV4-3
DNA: TGCGCCAGCAGCCAAGAGGAGGGCTCTGGGGCCAACGTCCTGACTTTC
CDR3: CASSQEEGSGANVLTF

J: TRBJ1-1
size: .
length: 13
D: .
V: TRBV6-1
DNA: TGTGCCAGCAGTGAGGGGGGAGGGACTGAAGCTTTCTTT
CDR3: CASSEGGGTEAFF

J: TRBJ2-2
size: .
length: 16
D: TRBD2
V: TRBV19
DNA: TGTGCCAGTAGTAGCCAGCGGGAGCGTCACACCGGGGAGCTGTTTTTT
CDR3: CASSSQRERHTGELFF

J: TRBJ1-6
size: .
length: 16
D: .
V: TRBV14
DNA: TGTGCCAGCAGCCTGAGGGGGACGAGGGGAATTTCACCCCTCCACTTT
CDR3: CASSLRGTRGISPLHF

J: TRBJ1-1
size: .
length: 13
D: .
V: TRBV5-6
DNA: TGTGCCAGCAGTCTCAGGGGTCCCACTGAAGCTTTCTTT
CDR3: CASSLRGPTEAFF

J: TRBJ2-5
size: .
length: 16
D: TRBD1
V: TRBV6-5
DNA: TGTGCCAGCAGTTACTCGAAGAGGACAGGGCAAGAGACCCAGTACTTC
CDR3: CASSYSKRTGQETQYF

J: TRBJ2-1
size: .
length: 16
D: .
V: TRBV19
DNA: TGTGCCAGTAGTATAGGGAAAGCGAGCTCCTACAATGAGCAGTTCTTC
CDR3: CASSIGKASSYNEQFF

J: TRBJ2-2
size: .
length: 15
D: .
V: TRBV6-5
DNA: TGTGCCAGCAGGCTTGAACAGGGTAGGGTCGGGGAGCTGTTTTTT
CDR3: CASRLEQGRVGELFF

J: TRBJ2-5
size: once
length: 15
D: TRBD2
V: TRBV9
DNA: TGTGCCGGGTTCTTAGCGGGGAGGGATCAAGAGACCCAGTACTTC
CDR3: CAGFLAGRDQETQYF

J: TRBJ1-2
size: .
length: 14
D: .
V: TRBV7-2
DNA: TGTGCCAGCAGCCAGGGGCGGGTGGGCTATGGCTACACCTTC
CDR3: CASSQGRVGYGYTF

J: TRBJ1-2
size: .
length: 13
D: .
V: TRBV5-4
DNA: TGTGCCAGCAGCCGGACAAGAGACTATGGCTACACCTTC
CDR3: CASSRTRDYGYTF

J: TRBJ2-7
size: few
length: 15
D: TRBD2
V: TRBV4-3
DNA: TGCGCCAGCAGCCAAGATATAGCGGGGAACTACGAGCAGTACTTC
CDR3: CASSQDIAGNYEQYF

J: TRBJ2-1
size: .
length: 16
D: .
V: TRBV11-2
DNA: TGTGCCAGCAGCTCCCTATTCAGGGGCCCCTACAATGAGCAGTTCTTC
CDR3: CASSSLFRGPYNEQFF

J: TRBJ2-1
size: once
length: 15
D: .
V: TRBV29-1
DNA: TGCAGCGTGGGTACCGGGACATCTATCTACAATGAGCAGTTCTTC
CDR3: CSVGTGTSIYNEQFF

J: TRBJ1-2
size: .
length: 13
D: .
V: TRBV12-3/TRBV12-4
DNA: TGTGCCAGCAGTTTAGGCCAGACGGGGGGCTACACCTTC
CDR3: CASSLGQTGGYTF

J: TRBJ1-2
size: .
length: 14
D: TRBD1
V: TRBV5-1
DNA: TGCGCCAGCAGCTTGGGGGACAGAACGTATGGCTACACCTTC
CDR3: CASSLGDRTYGYTF

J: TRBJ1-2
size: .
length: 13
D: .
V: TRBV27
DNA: TGTGCCAGCAGTTTACAGGGAAACTATGGCTACACCTTC
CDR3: CASSLQGNYGYTF

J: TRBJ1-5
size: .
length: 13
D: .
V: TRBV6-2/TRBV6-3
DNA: TGTGCCAGCAGCCGACAGAACAATCAGCCCCAGCATTTT
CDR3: CASSRQNNQPQHF

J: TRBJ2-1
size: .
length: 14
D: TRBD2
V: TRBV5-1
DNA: TGCGCCAGCAGCTTGACGGGAGGCAGGCTTGAGCAGTTCTTC
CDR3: CASSLTGGRLEQFF

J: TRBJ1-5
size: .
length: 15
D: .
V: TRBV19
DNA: TGTGCCAGTACCCCCGGAAGGGGCGAAAATCAGCCCCAGCATTTT
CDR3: CASTPGRGENQPQHF

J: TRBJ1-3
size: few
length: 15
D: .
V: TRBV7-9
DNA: TGTGCCAGCAGCTTAGTGGGGGGGTCTGGAAACACCATATATTTT
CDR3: CASSLVGGSGNTIYF

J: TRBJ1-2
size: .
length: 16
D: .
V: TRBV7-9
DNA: TGTGCCAGCAGCTTAGTAGTGGAGACCGCTAAAGAAGGCTACACCTTC
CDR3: CASSLVVETAKEGYTF

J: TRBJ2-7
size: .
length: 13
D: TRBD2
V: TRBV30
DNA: TGTGCCACTGGGACTAGCGGGGGTGGCGAGCAGTACTTC
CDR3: CATGTSGGGEQYF

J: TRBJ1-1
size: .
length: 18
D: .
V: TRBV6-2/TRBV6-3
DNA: TGTGCCAGCAGTTCCGCCACAAGGTTGGGGACTCTGAACACTGAAGCTTTCTTT
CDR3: CASSSATRLGTLNTEAFF

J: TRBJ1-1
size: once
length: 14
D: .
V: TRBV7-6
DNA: TGTGCCAGCAGCTTAGGATGGGGGGACACTGAAGCTTTCTTT
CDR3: CASSLGWGDTEAFF

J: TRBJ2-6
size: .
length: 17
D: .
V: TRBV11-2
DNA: TGTGCCAGCAGCAGGCGGCAGGGGGGCTCTGGGGCCAACGTCCTGACTTTC
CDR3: CASSRRQGGSGANVLTF

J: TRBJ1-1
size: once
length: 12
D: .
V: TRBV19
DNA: TGTGCCAGTAGTTTTCCGCGGACTGAAGCTTTCTTT
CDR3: CASSFPRTEAFF

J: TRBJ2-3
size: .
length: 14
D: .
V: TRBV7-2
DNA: TGTGCCAGCAGGGGGCCGGAAGGCACAGATACGCAGTATTTT
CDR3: CASRGPEGTDTQYF

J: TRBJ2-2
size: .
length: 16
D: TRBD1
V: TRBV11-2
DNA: TGTGCCAGCAGCTTCCGACAGGGATCATATCCCGGGGAGCTGTTTTTT
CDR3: CASSFRQGSYPGELFF

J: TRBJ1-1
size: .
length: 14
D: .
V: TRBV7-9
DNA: TGTGCCAGCAGCCAAATTCGGACAGTTCGTGAAGCTTTCTTT
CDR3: CASSQIRTVREAFF

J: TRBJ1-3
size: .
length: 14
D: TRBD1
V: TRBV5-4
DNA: TGTGCCAGCAGCCGGGGGACAGGGAGAAACACCATATATTTT
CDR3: CASSRGTGRNTIYF

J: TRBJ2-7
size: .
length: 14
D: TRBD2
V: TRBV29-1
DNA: TGCAGCGTTTCGCTAGCGGGGGACCGGGGGGAGCAGTACTTC
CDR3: CSVSLAGDRGEQYF

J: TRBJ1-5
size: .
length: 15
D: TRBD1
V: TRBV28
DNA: TGTGCCAGCAGTGGGACAGTGTCTGGCAATCAGCCCCAGCATTTT
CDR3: CASSGTVSGNQPQHF

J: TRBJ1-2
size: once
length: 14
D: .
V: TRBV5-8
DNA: TGTGCCAGCAGCTTGGAGGGGGTAAACTATGGCTACACCTTC
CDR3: CASSLEGVNYGYTF

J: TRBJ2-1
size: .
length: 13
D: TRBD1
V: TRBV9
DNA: TGTGCCAGCAGCCTAGACAGGGGCAATGAGCAGTTCTTC
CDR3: CASSLDRGNEQFF

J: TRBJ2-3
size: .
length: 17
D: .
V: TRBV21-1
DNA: TGTGCCAGCAGCAAGGGGGGAGCGGGAGAATTAATAGATACGCAGTATTTT
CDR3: CASSKGGAGELIDTQYF

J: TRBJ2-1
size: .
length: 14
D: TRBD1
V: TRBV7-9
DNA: TGTGCCAGCAGCTTAAGGACAGGGAGACATGAGCAGTTCTTC
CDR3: CASSLRTGRHEQFF

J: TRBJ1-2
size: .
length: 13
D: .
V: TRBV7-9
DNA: TGTGCCAGCACAGCAAAAGCTAACTATGGCTACACCTTC
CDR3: CASTAKANYGYTF